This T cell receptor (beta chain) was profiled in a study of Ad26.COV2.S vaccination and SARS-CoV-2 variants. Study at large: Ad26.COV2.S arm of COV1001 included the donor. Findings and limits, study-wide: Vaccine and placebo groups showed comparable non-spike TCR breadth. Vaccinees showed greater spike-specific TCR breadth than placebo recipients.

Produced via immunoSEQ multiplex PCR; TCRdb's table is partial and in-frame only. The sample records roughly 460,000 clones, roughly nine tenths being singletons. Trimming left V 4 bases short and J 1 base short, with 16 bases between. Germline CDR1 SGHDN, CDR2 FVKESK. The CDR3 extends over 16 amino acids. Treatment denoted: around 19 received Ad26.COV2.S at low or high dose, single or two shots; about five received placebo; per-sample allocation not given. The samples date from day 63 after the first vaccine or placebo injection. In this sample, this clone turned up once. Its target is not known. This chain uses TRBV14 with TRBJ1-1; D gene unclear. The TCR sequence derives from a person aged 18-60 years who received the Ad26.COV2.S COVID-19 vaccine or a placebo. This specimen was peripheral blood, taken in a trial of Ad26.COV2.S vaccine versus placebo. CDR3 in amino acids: CASSPEATLGNTEAFF. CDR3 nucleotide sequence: TGTGCCAGCAGCCCAGAGGCCACCCTCGGGAACACTGAAGCTTTCTTT.